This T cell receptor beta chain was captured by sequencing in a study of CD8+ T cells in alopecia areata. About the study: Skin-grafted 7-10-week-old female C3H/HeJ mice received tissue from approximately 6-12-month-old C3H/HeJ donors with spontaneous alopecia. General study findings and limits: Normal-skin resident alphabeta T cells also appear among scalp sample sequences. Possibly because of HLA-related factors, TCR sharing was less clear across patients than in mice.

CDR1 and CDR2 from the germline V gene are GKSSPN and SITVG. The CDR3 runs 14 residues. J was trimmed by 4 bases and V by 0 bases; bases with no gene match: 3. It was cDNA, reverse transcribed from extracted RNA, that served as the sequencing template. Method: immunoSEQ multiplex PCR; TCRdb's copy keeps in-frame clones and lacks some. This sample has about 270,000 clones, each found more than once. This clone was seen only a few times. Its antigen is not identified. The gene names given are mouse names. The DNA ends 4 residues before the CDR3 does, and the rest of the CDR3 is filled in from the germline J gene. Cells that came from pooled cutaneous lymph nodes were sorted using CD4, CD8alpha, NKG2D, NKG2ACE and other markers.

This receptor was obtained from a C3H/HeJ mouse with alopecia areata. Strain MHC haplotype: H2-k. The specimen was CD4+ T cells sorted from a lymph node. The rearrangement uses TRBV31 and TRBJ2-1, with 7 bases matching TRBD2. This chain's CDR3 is CAWSLWGWYAEQFF. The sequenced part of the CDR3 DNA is TGTGCCTGGAGTCTCTGGGGGTGGTATGCT. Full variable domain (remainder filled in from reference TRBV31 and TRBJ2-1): AQTIHQWPVAEIKAVGSPLSLGCTIKGKSSPNLYWYWQATGGTLQQLFYSITVGQVESVVQLNLSASRPKDDQFILSTEKLLLSHSGFYLCAWSLWGWYAEQFFGPGTRLTVL.